The sequence of this T cell receptor beta chain was determined in a study of graft-versus-host responses after intestinal transplantation. Turning to the study itself: Every recipient had anti-thymocyte globulin induction and approximately 3 years of tacrolimus plus steroids.

Produced via immunoSEQ multiplex PCR; TCRdb's table is partial and in-frame only. The repertoire has about 90,000 clones, roughly 90% of them found once; the top ten carry nearly 0.5%. Note on this clone: Its target is not known.

This CDR3 region has 13 residues. V was pared by 5 bases and J by 3 bases, with 11 bases between. In germline, CDR1 is GTSNPN, CDR2 SVGIG (reference sequence). The source was unstimulated CD8+ T cells sorted from spleen or lymph node cells, collected before intestinal transplant. The source of this sequence is a human donor who received an intestinal transplant. This rearrangement joins TRBV30 to TRBJ2-4; D is possibly TRBD2 (6 bases). The chain's CDR3 is CAWDDGSKNIQYF. CDR3 bases: TGTGCCTGGGACGACGGGAGCAAAAACATTCAGTACTTC.